Detailed here is one T cell receptor (beta chain). Looked up from germline, CDR1 is SGHAT and CDR2 is FQNNGV. With V trimmed by 6 bases and J by 1 base, 6 bases remained unmatched. The length of the CDR3 is 16 residues. Using immunoSEQ multiplex PCR, the repertoire was profiled, and TCRdb retains in-frame clones only, with some absent. The data show about 270,000 clones, 85% seen once. This sample was taken from a study of blood T cell repertoires in COVID-19. Study-level background: Samples representing acute and convalescent COVID-19 were sourced from the United States, Italy and Spain.

The chain links TRBV11-2 to TRBJ1-3; 10 bases match TRBD1. The clonotype was recovered from a woman aged 45-60 years with active or convalescent COVID-19. The sequencing sample was made of peripheral blood. Here the CDR3 DNA reads TGTGCCAGCAGAGGGGCGGGACAGGGGTCTGGAAACACCATATATTTT. Amino acids: CASRGAGQGSGNTIYF.